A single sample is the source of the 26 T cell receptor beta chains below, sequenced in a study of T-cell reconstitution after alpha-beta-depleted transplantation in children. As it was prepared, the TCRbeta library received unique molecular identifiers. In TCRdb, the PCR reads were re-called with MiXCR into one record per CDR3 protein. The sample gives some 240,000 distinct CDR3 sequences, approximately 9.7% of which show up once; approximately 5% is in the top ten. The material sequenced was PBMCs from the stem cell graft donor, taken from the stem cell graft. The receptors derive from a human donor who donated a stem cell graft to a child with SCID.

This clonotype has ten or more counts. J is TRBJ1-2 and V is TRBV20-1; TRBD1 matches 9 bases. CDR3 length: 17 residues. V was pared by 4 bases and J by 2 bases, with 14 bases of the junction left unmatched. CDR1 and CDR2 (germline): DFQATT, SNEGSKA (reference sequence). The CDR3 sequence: CSAKGGDREFLNYGYTF. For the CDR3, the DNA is TGCAGTGCTAAGGGGGGGGACAGGGAATTTCTGAACTATGGCTACACCTTC.

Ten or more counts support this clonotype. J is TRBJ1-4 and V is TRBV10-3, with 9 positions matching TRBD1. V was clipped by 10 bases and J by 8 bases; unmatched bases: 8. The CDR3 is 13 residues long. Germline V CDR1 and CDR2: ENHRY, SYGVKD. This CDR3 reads CATSTGGNEKLFF. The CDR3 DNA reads TGTGCCACTTCGACAGGGGGAAACGAAAAACTGTTTTTT.

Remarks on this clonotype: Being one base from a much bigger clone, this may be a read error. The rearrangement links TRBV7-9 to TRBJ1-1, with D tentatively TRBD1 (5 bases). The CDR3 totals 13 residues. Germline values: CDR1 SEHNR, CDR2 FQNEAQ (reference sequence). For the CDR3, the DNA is TGTGCCAGCAACCAATTCGGGGCCACTGTAGCTTTCTTT. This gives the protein CASNQFGATVAFF. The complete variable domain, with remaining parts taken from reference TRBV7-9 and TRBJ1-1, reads DTGVSQNPRHKITKRGQNVTFRCDPISEHNRLYWYRQTLGQGPEFLTYFQNEAQLEKSRLLSDRFSAERPKGSFSTLEIQRTEQGDSAMYLCASNQFGATVAFFGQGTRLTVV.

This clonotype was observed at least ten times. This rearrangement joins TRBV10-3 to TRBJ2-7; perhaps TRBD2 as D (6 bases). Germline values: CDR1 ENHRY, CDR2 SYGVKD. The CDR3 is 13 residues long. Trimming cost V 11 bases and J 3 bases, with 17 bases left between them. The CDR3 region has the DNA TGTGCCGCGAACCCACGGGGAGGCTACGAGCAGTACTTC. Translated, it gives CAANPRGGYEQYF.

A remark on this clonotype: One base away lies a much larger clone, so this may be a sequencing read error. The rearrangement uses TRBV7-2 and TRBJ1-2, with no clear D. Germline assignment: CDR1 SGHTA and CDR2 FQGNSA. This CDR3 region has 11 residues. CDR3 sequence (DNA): TGTGCCAACAGCTTAAACTATGGCTACACCTTC. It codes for CANSLNYGYTF.

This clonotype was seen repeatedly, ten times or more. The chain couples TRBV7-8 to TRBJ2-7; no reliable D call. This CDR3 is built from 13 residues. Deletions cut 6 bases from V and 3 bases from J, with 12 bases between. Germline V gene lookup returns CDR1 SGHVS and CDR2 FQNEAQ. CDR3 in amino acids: CASSLSGYYEQYF. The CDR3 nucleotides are TGTGCCAGCAGTCTTTCGGGCTACTACGAGCAGTACTTC.

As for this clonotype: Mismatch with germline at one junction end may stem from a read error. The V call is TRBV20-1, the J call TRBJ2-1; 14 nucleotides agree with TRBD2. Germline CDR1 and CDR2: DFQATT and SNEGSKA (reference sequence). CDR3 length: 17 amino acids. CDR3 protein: CCARQTRLAGGQGEQFF. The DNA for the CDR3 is TGCTGTGCTAGACAGACTCGACTAGCGGGGGGGCAGGGTGAGCAGTTCTTC.

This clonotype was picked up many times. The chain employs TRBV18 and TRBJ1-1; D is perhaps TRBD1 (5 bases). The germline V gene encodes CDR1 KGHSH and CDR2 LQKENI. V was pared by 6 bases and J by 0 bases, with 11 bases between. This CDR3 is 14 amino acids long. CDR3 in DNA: TGTGCCAGCTCCTCGACAGACATGAACACTGAAGCTTTCTTT. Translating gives CASSSTDMNTEAFF. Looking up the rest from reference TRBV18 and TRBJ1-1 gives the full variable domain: NAGVMQNPRHLVRRRGQEARLRCSPMKGHSHVYWYRQLPEEGLKFMVYLQKENIIDESGMPKERFSAEFPKEGPSILRIQQVVRGDSAAYFCASSSTDMNTEAFFGQGTRLTVV.

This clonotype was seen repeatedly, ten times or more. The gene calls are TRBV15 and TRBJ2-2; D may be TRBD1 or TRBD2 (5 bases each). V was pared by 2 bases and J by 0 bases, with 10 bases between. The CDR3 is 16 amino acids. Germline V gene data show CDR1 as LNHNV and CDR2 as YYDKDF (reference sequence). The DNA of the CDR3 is TGTGCCACCAGCAGACCCTCGGGACCGAACACCGGGGAGCTGTTTTTT. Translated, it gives CATSRPSGPNTGELFF.

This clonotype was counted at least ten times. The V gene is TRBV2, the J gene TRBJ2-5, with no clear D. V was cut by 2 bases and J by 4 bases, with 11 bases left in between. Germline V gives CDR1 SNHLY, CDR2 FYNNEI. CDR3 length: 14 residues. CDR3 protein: CASSELRAGETQYF. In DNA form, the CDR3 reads TGTGCCAGCAGTGAACTAAGGGCAGGAGAGACCCAGTACTTC.

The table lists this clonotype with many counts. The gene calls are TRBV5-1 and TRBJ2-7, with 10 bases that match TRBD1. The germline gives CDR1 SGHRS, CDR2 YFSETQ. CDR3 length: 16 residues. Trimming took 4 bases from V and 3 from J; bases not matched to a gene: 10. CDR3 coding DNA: TGCGCCAGCAGCCCGGCTGGGACAGGGGTTCTCTACGAGCAGTACTTC. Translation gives CASSPAGTGVLYEQYF.

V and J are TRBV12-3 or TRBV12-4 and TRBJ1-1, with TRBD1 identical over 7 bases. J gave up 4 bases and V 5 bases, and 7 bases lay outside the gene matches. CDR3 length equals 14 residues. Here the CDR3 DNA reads TGTGCCAGCAGTACCAGGGGGAGCGTCACTGAAGCTTTCTTT. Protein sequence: CASSTRGSVTEAFF.

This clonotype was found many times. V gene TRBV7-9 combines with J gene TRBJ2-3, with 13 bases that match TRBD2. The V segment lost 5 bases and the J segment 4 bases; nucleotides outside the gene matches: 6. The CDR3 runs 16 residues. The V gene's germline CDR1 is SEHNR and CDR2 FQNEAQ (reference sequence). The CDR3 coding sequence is TGTGCCAGCAGCCCCGTGGGACTAGCGGGGCCAGATACGCAGTATTTT. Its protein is CASSPVGLAGPDTQYF.

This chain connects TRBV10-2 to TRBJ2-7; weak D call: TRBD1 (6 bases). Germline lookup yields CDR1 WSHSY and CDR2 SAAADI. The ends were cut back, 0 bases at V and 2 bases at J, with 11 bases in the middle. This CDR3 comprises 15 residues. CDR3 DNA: TGCGCCAGCAGTGAGTCGAGGGGGATGGCCTACGAGCAGTACTTC. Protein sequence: CASSESRGMAYEQYF.

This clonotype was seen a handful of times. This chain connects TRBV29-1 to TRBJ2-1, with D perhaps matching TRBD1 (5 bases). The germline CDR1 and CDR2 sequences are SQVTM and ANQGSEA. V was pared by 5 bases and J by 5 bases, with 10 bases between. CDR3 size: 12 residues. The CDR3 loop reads CSVSDRNNEQFF. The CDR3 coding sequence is TGCAGCGTTAGTGACAGAAACAATGAGCAGTTCTTC.

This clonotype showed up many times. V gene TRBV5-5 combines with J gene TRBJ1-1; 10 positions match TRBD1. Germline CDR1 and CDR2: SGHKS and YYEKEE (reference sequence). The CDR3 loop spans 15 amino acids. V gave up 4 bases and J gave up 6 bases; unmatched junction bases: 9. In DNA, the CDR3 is TGTGCCAGCAGCCCGGCCGGGACAGGGGCCCCTGAAGCTTTCTTT. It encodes CASSPAGTGAPEAFF.

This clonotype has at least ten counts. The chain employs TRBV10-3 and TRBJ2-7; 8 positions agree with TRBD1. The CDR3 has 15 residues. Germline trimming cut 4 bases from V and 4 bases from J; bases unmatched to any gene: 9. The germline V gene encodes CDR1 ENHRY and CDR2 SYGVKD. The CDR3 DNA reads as TGTGCCATCAGTGCCTCCGGGACAGGTCTTTACGAGCAGTACTTC. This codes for CAISASGTGLYEQYF.

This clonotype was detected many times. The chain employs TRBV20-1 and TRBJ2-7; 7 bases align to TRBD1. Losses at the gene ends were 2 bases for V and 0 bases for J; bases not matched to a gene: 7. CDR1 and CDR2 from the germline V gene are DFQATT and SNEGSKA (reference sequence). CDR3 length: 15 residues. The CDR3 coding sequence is TGCAGTGCTAGAACAGGGGCCGCGAGCTCCTACGAGCAGTACTTC. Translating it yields CSARTGAASSYEQYF.

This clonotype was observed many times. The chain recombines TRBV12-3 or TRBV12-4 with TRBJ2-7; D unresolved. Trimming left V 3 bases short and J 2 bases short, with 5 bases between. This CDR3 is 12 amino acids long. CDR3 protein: CASSLPPYEQYF. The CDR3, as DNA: TGTGCCAGCAGTTTGCCCCCCTACGAGCAGTACTTC.

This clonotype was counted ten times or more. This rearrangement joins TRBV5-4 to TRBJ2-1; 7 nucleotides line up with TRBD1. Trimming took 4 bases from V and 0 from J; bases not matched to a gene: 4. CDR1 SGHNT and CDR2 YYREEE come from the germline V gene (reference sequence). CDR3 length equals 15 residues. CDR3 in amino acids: CASSQGTDSYNEQFF. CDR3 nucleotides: TGTGCCAGCAGCCAGGGGACAGACTCCTACAATGAGCAGTTCTTC.

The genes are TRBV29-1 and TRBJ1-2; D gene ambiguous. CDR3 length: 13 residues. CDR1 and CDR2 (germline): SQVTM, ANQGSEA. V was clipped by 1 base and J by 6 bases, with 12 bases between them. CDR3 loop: CSVEVLSRNGYTF. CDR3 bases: TGCAGCGTTGAAGTCCTCTCCCGCAATGGCTACACCTTC.

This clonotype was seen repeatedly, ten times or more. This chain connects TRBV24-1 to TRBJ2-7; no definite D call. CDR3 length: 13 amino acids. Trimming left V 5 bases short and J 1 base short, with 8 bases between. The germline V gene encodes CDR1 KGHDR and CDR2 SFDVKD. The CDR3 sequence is CATSGGDSYEQYF. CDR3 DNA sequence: TGTGCCACCAGTGGGGGTGATTCCTACGAGCAGTACTTC.

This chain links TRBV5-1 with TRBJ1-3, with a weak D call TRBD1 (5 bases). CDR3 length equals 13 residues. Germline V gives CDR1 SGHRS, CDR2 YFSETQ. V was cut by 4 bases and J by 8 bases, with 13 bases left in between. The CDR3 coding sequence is TGCGCCAGCAGCCTCGGGACCGGGGACACCATATATTTT. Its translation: CASSLGTGDTIYF.

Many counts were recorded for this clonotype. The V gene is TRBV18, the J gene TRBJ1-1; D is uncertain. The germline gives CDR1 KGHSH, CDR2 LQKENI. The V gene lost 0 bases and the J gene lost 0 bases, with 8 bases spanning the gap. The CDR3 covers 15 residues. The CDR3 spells CASSPPSVMNTEAFF. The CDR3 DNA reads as TGTGCCAGCTCACCACCCTCAGTCATGAACACTGAAGCTTTCTTT.

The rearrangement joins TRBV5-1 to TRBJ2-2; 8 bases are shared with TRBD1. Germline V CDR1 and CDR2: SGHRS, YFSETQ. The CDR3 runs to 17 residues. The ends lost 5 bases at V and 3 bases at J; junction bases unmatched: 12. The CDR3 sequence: CASSTLGQASDTGELFF. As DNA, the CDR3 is TGCGCCAGCAGTACTCTGGGACAGGCCTCCGACACCGGGGAGCTGTTTTTT. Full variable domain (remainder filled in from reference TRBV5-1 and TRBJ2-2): KAGVTQTPRYLIKTRGQQVTLSCSPISGHRSVSWYQQTPGQGLQFLFEYFSETQRNKGNFPGRFSGRQFSNSRSEMNVSTLELGDSALYLCASSTLGQASDTGELFFGEGSRLTVL.

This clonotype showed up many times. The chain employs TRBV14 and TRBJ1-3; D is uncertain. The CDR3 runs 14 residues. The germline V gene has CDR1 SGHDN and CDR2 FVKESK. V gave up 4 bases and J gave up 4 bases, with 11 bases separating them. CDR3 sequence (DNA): TGTGCCAGCAGCCCCTTGACAAGAGGAAACACCATATATTTT. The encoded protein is CASSPLTRGNTIYF.